This paragraph covers one T cell receptor (beta chain) sequence. Its target is not known. This CDR3 has 16 residues. Germline V gene lookup returns CDR1 SGHTA and CDR2 FQGTGA. Between the trimmed V and J ends, which lost 5 bases and 2 bases, there was a span of 19 bases. Using ten immunoSEQ deep assay plates, investigators sequenced unsorted PBMC DNA. Clones were read by immunoSEQ multiplex PCR, and TCRdb kept only the in-frame ones, dropping some. The repertoire holds some 470,000 clones, 75% to 85% seen once, with 10% to 15% in the top ten. This specimen comes from a study of shared clonotypes between healthy human individuals. Study background: Donors were a couple of women and three men aged 18 to 49. Notes on the study in general: Researchers sampled only blood; tissue repertoires likely differ.

Nashville, Tennessee was home to all donors, who were Caucasian adults. The sample consisted of PBMCs. The chain recombines TRBV7-3 with TRBJ2-7, with unresolved D. The TCR originated in a woman aged 40 to 50 in good health. Some clones in this sample may be carry-over from other donors' samples. CDR3 in DNA: TGTGCCAGCAGCCCCCAAGGTCAGGCGCCCCCCTACGAGCAGTACTTC. It yields the protein CASSPQGQAPPYEQYF.